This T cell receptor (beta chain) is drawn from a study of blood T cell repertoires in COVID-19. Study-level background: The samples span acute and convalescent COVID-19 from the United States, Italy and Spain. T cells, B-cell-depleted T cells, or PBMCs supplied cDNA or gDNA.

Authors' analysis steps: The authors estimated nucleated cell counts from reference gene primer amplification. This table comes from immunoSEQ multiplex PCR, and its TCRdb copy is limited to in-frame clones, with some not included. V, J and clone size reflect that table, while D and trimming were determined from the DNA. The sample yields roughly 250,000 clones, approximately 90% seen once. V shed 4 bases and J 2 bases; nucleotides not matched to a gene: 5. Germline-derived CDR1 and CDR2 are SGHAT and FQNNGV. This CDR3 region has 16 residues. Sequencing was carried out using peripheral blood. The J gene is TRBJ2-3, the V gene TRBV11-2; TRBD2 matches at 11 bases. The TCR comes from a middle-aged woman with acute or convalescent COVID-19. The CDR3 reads CASSSSTSGNTDTQYF. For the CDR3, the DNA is TGTGCCAGCAGCTCCTCGACTAGCGGGAACACAGATACGCAGTATTTT.